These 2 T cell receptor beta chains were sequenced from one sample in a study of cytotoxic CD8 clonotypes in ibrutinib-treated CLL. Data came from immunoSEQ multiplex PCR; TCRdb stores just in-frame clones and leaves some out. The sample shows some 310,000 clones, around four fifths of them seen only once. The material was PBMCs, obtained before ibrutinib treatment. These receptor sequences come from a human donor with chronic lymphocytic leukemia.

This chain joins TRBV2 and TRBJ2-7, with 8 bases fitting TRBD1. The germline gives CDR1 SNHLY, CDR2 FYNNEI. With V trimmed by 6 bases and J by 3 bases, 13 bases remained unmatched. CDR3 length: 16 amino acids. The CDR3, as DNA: TGTGCCAGCAGATACAGGAGGACAGGGACCTACTACGAGCAGTACTTC. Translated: CASRYRRTGTYYEQYF.

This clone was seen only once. This CDR3 reads CASSLFAVPGETQYF. CDR3 DNA: TGTGCCAGCAGCTTATTTGCGGTTCCGGGAGAGACCCAGTACTTC. The V call is TRBV7-9, the J call TRBJ2-5; D not certain. CDR3 length: 15 amino acids. Trimming left V 2 bases short and J 4 bases short, with 14 bases between. CDR1 is SEHNR, CDR2 FQNEAQ, per germline (reference sequence).